One sample yielded the 23 T cell receptor beta chains listed below, sequenced in a study of blood T cell dynamics during melanoma immunotherapy. Specified time point: week 3, after first cycle of checkpoint inhibitor. Method: immunoSEQ multiplex PCR; TCRdb's copy keeps in-frame clones and lacks some. The sample has some 15,000 clones, around nine tenths seen once; the top ten hold around 0.18%. Specimen: effector memory CD8+ T cells from blood, collected from a patient treated with checkpoint blockade. The receptors derive from a human donor with melanoma.

The chain combines TRBV5-5 with TRBJ1-1; D remains ambiguous. V lost 3 bases and J 6 bases, leaving 9 bases between the germline ends. The CDR3 runs to 12 residues. CDR1 is SGHKS, CDR2 YYEKEE, per germline (reference sequence). The CDR3 DNA reads as TGTGCCAGCAGCTACAACGGGGCTGAAGCTTTCTTT. It encodes CASSYNGAEAFF. The whole variable domain, filled in from reference TRBV5-5 and TRBJ1-1, reads DAGVTQSPTHLIKTRGQQVTLRCSPISGHKSVSWYQQVLGQGPQFIFQYYEKEERGRGNFPDRFSARQFPNYSSELNVNALLLGDSALYLCASSYNGAEAFFGQGTRLTVV.

The chain has TRBV28 and TRBJ2-7, with 9 bases aligning to TRBD1. The V gene's germline CDR1 is MDHEN and CDR2 SYDVKM. The CDR3 runs 14 residues. With 6 bases clipped from V and 4 bases from J, the junction kept 7 bases outside the gene matches. This CDR3 reads CASRQTGGAYEQYF. The CDR3 nucleotides are TGTGCCAGCAGACAGACAGGGGGGGCTTACGAGCAGTACTTC.

This chain links TRBV6-5 with TRBJ2-7, with D maybe TRBD2 (6 bases). The CDR3 spans 13 residues. Trimming took off 5 bases at V and 3 bases at J, with 11 bases between the two ends. Per the germline V gene, CDR1 is MNHEY and CDR2 is SVGAGI. As DNA, the CDR3 is TGTGCCAGCAGTCTGGGACTCCGCTACGAGCAGTACTTC. Its translation is CASSLGLRYEQYF.

This chain joins TRBV6-5 and TRBJ2-3, with TRBD1 as a possible D gene (6 bases). The CDR3 consists of 16 residues. V shed 4 bases and J shed 1 base, with 15 bases lying between them. Germline CDR1 MNHEY, CDR2 SVGAGI. The CDR3 spells CASSFSLEGGTDTQYF. The CDR3 bases are TGTGCCAGCAGTTTTTCACTCGAGGGGGGCACAGATACGCAGTATTTT.

This chain uses TRBV2 with TRBJ1-1, with D possibly being TRBD1 (5 bases). Deletions cut 7 bases from V and 0 bases from J, with 9 bases between. Per the germline V gene, CDR1 is SNHLY and CDR2 is FYNNEI. This CDR3 region has 13 residues. The CDR3, as DNA: TGTGCCAGCATTACGGGGGTGAACACTGAAGCTTTCTTT. This sequence encodes CASITGVNTEAFF. Full variable domain (rest looked up from reference TRBV2 and TRBJ1-1): EPEVTQTPSHQVTQMGQEVILRCVPISNHLYFYWYRQILGQKVEFLVSFYNNEISEKSEIFDDQFSVERPDGSNFTLKIRSTKLEDSAMYFCASITGVNTEAFFGQGTRLTVV.

The chain combines TRBV19 with TRBJ1-5; D may be TRBD1 (5 bases). The CDR3 loop spans 15 amino acids. V lost 5 bases and J 1 base, leaving 12 bases between the germline ends. CDR1 and CDR2 from the germline V gene are LNHDA and SQIVND (reference sequence). As DNA, the CDR3 is TGTGCCAGTAGTCCCACTGGGGCGAGCAATCAGCCCCAGCATTTT. Translating it yields CASSPTGASNQPQHF.

The chain couples TRBV5-1 to TRBJ2-3, with TRBD2 matching over 7 bases. With V trimmed by 0 bases and J by 2 bases, 6 bases remained unmatched. The CDR3 length is 16 residues. Germline V CDR1 and CDR2: SGHRS, YFSETQ. The CDR3 protein is CASSLVVGGFTDTQYF. CDR3 in DNA: TGCGCCAGCAGCTTGGTGGTGGGAGGGTTCACAGATACGCAGTATTTT.

The rearrangement uses TRBV6-5 and TRBJ2-7; D is perhaps TRBD1 (6 bases). CDR3 length: 13 residues. Deletions cut 2 bases from V and 6 bases from J, with 11 bases between. Germline V gives CDR1 MNHEY, CDR2 SVGAGI. CDR3 DNA sequence: TGTGCCAGCAGTTACGTTTGGGGGCTCGAGCAGTACTTC. This translates into CASSYVWGLEQYF.

This clone was counted a single time. The chain carries TRBV7-6 and TRBJ2-5, with D maybe TRBD1 (6 bases). The J call is in doubt because the DNA end fits TRBJ2-7 better. The CDR3 totals 14 residues. The germline V gene has CDR1 SGHVS and CDR2 FNYEAQ. The CDR3 spells CASSLARGSYEQYF. DNA for the CDR3: TGTGCCAGCAGCTTAGCGAGGGGGTCCTACGAGCAGTACTTC.

V is TRBV27 and J is TRBJ2-5; 11 bases line up with TRBD2. This CDR3 is built from 16 residues. V dropped 2 bases and J dropped 4; count of bases not matched to a gene: 6. Germline V gene data show CDR1 as MNHEY and CDR2 as SMNVEV (reference sequence). The CDR3 loop reads CASSLLAGGIGETQYF. DNA of the CDR3: TGTGCCAGCAGTTTACTAGCGGGAGGTATCGGAGAGACCCAGTACTTC.

This chain uses TRBV6-6 with TRBJ1-1; D ambiguous. Trimming pared 2 bases from V and 3 bases from J, leaving 10 bases between. Per the germline V gene, CDR1 is MNHNY and CDR2 is SVGAGI (reference sequence). The CDR3 extends over 14 amino acids. This CDR3 is CASSYDTRYTEAFF. The CDR3, as DNA: TGTGCCAGCAGTTACGACACCCGGTACACTGAAGCTTTCTTT.

A single count supports this clone. The gene calls are TRBV13 and TRBJ2-5; no definite D call. This CDR3 is 13 amino acids long. V shed 2 bases and J shed 2 bases, with 6 bases lying between them. Germline V lookup: CDR1 PRHDT, CDR2 FYEKMQ (reference sequence). The CDR3 region is CASSLSGQETQYF. DNA of the CDR3: TGTGCCAGCAGCTTATCCGGGCAAGAGACCCAGTACTTC.

The chain has TRBV7-2 and TRBJ2-5; 8 bases align to TRBD1. The CDR3 totals 14 residues. V shed 6 bases and J 5 bases; nucleotides not matched to a gene: 8. Germline V gene data show CDR1 as SGHTA and CDR2 as FQGNSA. The CDR3 DNA sequence: TGTGCCAGCAGTTTGGACAGGGAAGTGGAGACCCAGTACTTC. This gives the protein CASSLDREVETQYF.

The chain is built from TRBV7-6 and TRBJ2-7; D unclear. V was pared by 1 base and J by 3 bases, with 7 bases between. This CDR3 has 13 amino acids. Germline lookup yields CDR1 SGHVS and CDR2 FNYEAQ. The CDR3 sequence: CASSLGQNYEQYF. The CDR3, as DNA: TGTGCCAGCAGCTTAGGCCAGAACTACGAGCAGTACTTC.

The chain employs TRBV19 and TRBJ2-7; a possible D gene is TRBD1 (5 bases). Looked up from germline, CDR1 is LNHDA and CDR2 is SQIVND (reference sequence). This CDR3 has 13 residues. V was trimmed by 1 base and J by 2 bases, leaving 6 bases between them. The CDR3 DNA follows: TGTGCCAGTAGTATAGGCAGGGCCTACGAGCAGTACTTC. Amino acid sequence: CASSIGRAYEQYF.

The DNA for the CDR3 is TGTGCCACCCAGCGGGAGAATGGAGTCACAGATACGCAGTATTTT. Encoded protein: CATQRENGVTDTQYF. The V gene is TRBV27, the J gene TRBJ2-3; 8 bases are shared with TRBD2. CDR1 is MNHEY and CDR2 is SMNVEV in the germline V gene (reference sequence). This CDR3 has 15 amino acids. The J segment lost 2 bases and the V segment lost 10 bases, leaving 11 bases of the junction unmatched.

V gene TRBV4-1 combines with J gene TRBJ2-7; TRBD1 or TRBD2 may be the D gene (6 bases each). The CDR3 has 17 residues. CDR1 and CDR2 (germline): MGHRA, YSYEKL. The V end was cut by 1 base, the J end by 0 bases, with 16 bases between. Written as DNA, the CDR3 is TGCGCCAGCAGCCAAGCAGGGGCGGGAAGGAGCTCCTACGAGCAGTACTTC. This translates into CASSQAGAGRSSYEQYF.

The chain combines TRBV7-9 with TRBJ2-1, with D perhaps matching TRBD1 (5 bases). Trimming stripped 3 bases from V and 2 bases from J, with 17 bases between. The CDR3 contains 17 residues. Looked up from germline, CDR1 is SEHNR and CDR2 is FQNEAQ (reference sequence). CDR3 region: CASSFSRLGPTYNEQFF. The CDR3 nucleotides are TGTGCCAGCAGCTTCTCCAGGCTGGGGCCTACCTACAATGAGCAGTTCTTC.

The rearrangement links TRBV4-1 to TRBJ2-1; no reliable D call. V was trimmed by 1 base and J by 7 bases, leaving 5 bases between them. From germline, CDR1 is MGHRA and CDR2 YSYEKL. This CDR3 contains 12 residues. CDR3 protein: CASSQVGNEQFF. The CDR3 DNA is TGCGCCAGCAGCCAAGTCGGAAATGAGCAGTTCTTC.

The chain employs TRBV5-5 and TRBJ2-1; 8 bases agree with TRBD2. Trimming at V came to 5 bases and at J to 9 bases, leaving 19 bases not matched to a gene. The germline CDR1 and CDR2 sequences are SGHKS and YYEKEE (reference sequence). This CDR3 is 17 amino acids long. CDR3 DNA: TGTGCCAGCAGGTTGAAACGGGAGGGCCGGGTTTTGGGTGAGCAGTTCTTC. Protein product: CASRLKREGRVLGEQFF.

The chain uses TRBV7-7 and TRBJ1-4; no firm D call. Trimming stripped 5 bases from V and 10 bases from J, with 11 bases between. The CDR3 has 12 amino acids. Germline V lookup: CDR1 SSHAT, CDR2 FNYEAQ (reference sequence). CDR3 DNA sequence: TGTGCCAGCAGCACCCACGGAGGAAAACTGTTTTTT. Its protein product is CASSTHGGKLFF.

The rearrangement joins TRBV1 to TRBJ2-7; the listed D gene, TRBD2, was not tested against the DNA. TRBV1 is shown as a pseudogene. This CDR3 is built from 15 residues. The CDR3 region has the DNA TGCACCAGCAGCCTCGGGACTAGCGGTTTCTACGAGCAGTACTTC. Protein sequence: CTSSLGTSGFYEQYF.

V gene TRBV7-9 combines with J gene TRBJ2-5; D unclear. The V gene's germline CDR1 is SEHNR and CDR2 FQNEAQ (reference sequence). CDR3 length equals 12 residues. With 4 bases removed from V and 0 bases from J, the gap between germline ends came to 3 bases. The CDR3 here is CASSYNQETQYF. Written as DNA, the CDR3 is TGTGCCAGCAGCTACAACCAAGAGACCCAGTACTTC.